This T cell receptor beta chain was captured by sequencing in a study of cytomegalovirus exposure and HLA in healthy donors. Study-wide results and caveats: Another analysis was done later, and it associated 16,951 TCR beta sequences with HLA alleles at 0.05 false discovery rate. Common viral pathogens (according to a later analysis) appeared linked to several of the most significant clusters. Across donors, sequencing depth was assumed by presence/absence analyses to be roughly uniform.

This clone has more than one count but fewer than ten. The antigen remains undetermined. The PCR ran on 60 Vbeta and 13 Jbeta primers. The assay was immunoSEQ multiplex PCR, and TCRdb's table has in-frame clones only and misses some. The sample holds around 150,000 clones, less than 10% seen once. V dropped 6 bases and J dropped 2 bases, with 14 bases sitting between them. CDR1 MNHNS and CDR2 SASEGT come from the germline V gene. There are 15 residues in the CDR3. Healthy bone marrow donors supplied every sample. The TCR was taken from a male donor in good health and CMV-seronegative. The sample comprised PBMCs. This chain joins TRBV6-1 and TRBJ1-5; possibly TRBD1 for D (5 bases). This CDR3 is CASSDAPTGNQPQHF. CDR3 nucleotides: TGTGCCAGCAGCGACGCTCCGACAGGCAATCAGCCCCAGCATTTT.